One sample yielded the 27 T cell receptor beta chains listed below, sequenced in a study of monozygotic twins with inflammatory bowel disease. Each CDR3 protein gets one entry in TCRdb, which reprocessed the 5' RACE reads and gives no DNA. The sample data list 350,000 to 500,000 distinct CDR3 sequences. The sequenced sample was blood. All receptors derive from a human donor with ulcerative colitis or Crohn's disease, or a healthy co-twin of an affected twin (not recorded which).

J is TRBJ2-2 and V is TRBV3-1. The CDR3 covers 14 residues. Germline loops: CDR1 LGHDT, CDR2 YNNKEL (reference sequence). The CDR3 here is CASSRTEITGELFF.

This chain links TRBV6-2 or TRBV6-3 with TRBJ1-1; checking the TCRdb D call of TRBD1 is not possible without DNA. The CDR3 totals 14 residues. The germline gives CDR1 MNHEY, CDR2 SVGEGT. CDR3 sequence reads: CASRKQGAYTEAFF.

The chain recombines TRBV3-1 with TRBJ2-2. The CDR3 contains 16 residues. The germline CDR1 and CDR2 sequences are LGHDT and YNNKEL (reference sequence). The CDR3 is CASSQIRQTTPGSCFF. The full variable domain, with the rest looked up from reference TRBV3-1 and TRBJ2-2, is DTAVSQTPKYLVTQMGNDKSIKCEQNLGHDTMYWYKQDSKKFLKIMFSYNNKELIINETVPNRFSPKSPDKAHLNLHINSLELGDSAVYFCASSQIRQTTPGSCFFGEGSRLTVL.

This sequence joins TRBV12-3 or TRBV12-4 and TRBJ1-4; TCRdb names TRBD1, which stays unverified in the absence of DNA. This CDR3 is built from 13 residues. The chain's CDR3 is CASSFGGTEKLFF.

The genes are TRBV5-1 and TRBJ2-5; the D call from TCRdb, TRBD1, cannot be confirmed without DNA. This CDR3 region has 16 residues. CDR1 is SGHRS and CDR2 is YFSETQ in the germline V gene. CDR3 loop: CASSPLSQGVRETQYF.

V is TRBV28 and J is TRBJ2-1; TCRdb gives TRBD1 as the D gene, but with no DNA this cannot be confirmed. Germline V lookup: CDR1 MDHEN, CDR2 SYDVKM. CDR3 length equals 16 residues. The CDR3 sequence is CASSLSPGQERAEQFF.

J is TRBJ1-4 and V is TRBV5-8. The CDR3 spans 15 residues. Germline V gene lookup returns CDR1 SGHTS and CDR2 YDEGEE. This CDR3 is CASSPLGATQEKLFF.

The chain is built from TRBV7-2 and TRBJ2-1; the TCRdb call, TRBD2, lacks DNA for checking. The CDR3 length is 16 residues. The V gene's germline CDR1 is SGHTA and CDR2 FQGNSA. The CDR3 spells CASSRRGSSGRGEQFF. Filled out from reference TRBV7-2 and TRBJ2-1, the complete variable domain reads GAGVSQSPSNKVTEKGKDVELRCDPISGHTALYWYRQSLGQGLEFLIYFQGNSAPDKSGLPSDRFSAERTGGSVSTLTIQRTQQEDSAVYLCASSRRGSSGRGEQFFGPGTRLTVL.

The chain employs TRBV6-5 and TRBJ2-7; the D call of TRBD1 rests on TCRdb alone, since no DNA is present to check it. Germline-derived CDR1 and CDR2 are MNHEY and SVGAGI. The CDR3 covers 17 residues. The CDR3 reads CASSYSSPGQGSNEQYF.

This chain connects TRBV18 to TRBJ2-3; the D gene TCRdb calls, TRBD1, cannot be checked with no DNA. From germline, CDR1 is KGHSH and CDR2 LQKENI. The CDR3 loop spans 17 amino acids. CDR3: CASSQILAPRGEDTQYF.

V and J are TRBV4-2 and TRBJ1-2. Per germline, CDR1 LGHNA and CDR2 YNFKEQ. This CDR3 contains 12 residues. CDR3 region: CASSQGIYGYTF.

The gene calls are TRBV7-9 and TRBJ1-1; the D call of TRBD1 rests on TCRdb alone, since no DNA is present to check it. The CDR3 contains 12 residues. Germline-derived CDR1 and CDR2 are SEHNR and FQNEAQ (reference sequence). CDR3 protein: CASSRGWTEAFF. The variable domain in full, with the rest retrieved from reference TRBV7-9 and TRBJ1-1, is DTGVSQNPRHKITKRGQNVTFRCDPISEHNRLYWYRQTLGQGPEFLTYFQNEAQLEKSRLLSDRFSAERPKGSFSTLEIQRTEQGDSAMYLCASSRGWTEAFFGQGTRLTVV.

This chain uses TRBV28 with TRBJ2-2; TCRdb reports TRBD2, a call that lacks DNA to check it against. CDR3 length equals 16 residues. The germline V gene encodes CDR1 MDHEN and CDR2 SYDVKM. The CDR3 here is CASNSGGLGNTGELFF.

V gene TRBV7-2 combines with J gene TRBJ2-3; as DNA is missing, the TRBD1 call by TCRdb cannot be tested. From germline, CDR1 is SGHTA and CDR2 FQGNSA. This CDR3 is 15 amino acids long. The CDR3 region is CASSTWTGPTYTQYF.

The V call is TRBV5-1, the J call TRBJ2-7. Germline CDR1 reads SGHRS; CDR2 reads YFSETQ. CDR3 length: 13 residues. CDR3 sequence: CASSLAGYYEQYF. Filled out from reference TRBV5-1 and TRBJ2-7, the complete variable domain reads KAGVTQTPRYLIKTRGQQVTLSCSPISGHRSVSWYQQTPGQGLQFLFEYFSETQRNKGNFPGRFSGRQFSNSRSEMNVSTLELGDSALYLCASSLAGYYEQYFGPGTRLTVT.

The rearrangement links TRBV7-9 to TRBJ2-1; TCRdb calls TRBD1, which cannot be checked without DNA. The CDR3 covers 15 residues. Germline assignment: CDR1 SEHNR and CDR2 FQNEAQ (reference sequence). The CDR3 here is CASSGRGSSYNEQFF.

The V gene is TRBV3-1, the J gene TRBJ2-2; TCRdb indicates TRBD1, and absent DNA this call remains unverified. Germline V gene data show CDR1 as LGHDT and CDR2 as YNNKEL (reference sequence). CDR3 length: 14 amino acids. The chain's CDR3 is CASSHPTGIGELFF.

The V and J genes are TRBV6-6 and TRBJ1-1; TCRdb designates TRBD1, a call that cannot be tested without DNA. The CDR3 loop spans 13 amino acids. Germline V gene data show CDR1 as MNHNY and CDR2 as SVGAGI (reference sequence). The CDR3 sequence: CASTLVGVDEAFF.

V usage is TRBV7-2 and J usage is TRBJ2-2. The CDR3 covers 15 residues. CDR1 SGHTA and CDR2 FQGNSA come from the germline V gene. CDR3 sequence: CASSLFPSNTGELFF. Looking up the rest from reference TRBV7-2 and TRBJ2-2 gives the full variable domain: GAGVSQSPSNKVTEKGKDVELRCDPISGHTALYWYRQSLGQGLEFLIYFQGNSAPDKSGLPSDRFSAERTGGSVSTLTIQRTQQEDSAVYLCASSLFPSNTGELFFGEGSRLTVL.

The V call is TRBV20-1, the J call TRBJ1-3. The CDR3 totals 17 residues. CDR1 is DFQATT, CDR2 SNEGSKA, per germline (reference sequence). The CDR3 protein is CSARFGGAVNSGNTIYF.

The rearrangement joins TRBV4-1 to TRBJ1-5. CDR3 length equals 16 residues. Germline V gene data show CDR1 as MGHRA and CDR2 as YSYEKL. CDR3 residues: CASSQDQGKGNQPQHF.

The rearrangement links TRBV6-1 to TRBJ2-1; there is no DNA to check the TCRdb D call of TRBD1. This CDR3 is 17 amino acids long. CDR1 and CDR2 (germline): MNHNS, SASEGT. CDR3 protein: CASSQTSSGTGYNEQFF.

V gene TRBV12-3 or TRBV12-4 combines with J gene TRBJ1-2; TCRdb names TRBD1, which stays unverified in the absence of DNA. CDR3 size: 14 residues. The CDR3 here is CASSPTGINYGYTF.

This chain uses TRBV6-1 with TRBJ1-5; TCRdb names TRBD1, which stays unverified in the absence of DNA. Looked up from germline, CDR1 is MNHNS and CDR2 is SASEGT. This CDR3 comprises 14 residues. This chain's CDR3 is CASVPGTGAQPQHF.

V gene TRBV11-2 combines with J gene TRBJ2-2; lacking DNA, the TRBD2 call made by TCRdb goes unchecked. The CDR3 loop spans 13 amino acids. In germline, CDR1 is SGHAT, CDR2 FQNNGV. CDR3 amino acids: CASSSISAGELFF.

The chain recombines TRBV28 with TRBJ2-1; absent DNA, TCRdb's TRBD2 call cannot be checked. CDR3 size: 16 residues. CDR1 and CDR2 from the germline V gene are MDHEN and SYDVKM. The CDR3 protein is CASRLKTSGRMNEQFF. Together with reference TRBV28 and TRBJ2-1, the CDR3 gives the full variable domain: DVKVTQSSRYLVKRTGEKVFLECVQDMDHENMFWYRQDPGLGLRLIYFSYDVKMKEKGDIPEGYSVSREKKERFSLILESASTNQTSMYLCASRLKTSGRMNEQFFGPGTRLTVL.

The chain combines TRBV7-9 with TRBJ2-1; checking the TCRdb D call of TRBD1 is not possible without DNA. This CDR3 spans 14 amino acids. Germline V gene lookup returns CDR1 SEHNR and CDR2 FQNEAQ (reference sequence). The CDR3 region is CASSPGQDNNEQFF.